This passage covers 7 T cell receptor beta chains from one sample sequenced in a study of blood T cell repertoires in COVID-19. TCRdb keeps only in-frame clones here, not all; method: immunoSEQ multiplex PCR. In the table there are roughly 150,000 clones, around 85% of which are singletons. Sequencing was done on a sample of peripheral blood. The source of these receptors is an older man with COVID-19, enrolled during active disease.

The DNA of the CDR3 is TGCGCCAGCAGCCAAGACAGGGACACCGGGGAGCTGTTTTTT. Its translation: CASSQDRDTGELFF. The chain recombines TRBV4-3 with TRBJ2-2; weak D call: TRBD1 (5 bases). The CDR3 is made up of 14 amino acids. Trimming cost V 0 bases and J 3 bases, with 5 bases left between them. The germline V gene has CDR1 LGHNA and CDR2 YSLEER.

This clone was seen just once. CDR3 in DNA: TGTGCCAGCAGTTCCCCCGGGACAGGGGGCCTTTACTATGGCTACACCTTC. Translated: CASSSPGTGGLYYGYTF. This chain uses TRBV28 with TRBJ1-2; 12 positions agree with TRBD1. J gave up 3 bases and V 4 bases, and 9 bases lay outside the gene matches. The length of the CDR3 is 17 residues. The germline gives CDR1 MDHEN, CDR2 SYDVKM.

Here the CDR3 DNA reads TGTGCCAGCTCACCACCTGCAGGCTACAATGAGCAGTTCTTC. It is translated as CASSPPAGYNEQFF. The chain has TRBV18 and TRBJ2-1, with D unclear. This CDR3 is built from 14 residues. Looked up from germline, CDR1 is KGHSH and CDR2 is LQKENI. V was clipped by 0 bases and J by 3 bases, with 6 bases between them.

This chain links TRBV18 with TRBJ2-5, with a tentative D call TRBD1 (5 bases). Trimming removed 5 bases from V and 5 bases from J, with 15 bases in between. The CDR3 is 14 amino acids. Germline CDR1 reads KGHSH; CDR2 reads LQKENI. This chain's CDR3 is CASSFDSPGETQYF. The DNA for the CDR3 is TGTGCCAGCTCATTCGACTCCCCAGGGGAGACCCAGTACTTC.

Only a few counts were recorded for this clone. The CDR3 DNA reads as TGCGCCAGCAGCCAAGTCGCAGGGTACGGAATAGCTTTCTTT. This codes for CASSQVAGYGIAFF. The chain recombines TRBV4-3 with TRBJ1-1; tentative D call: TRBD1 (5 bases). Germline values: CDR1 LGHNA, CDR2 YSLEER. Trimming cost V 1 base and J 10 bases, with 16 bases left between them. CDR3 length: 14 amino acids.

The rearrangement joins TRBV15 to TRBJ1-6, with unresolved D. Trimming removed 1 base at V and 9 bases at J, with 7 bases between. CDR3 size: 13 residues. CDR1 is LNHNV, CDR2 YYDKDF, per germline (reference sequence). The CDR3 coding sequence is TGTGCCACCAGCAGAGGAGAGGGTTCACCCCTCCACTTT. Translating it yields CATSRGEGSPLHF.

The count of this clone is one. The chain recombines TRBV4-2 with TRBJ1-6; tentatively, D is TRBD1 (6 bases). The germline V gene encodes CDR1 LGHNA and CDR2 YNFKEQ. V lost 0 bases and J lost 7, with 10 bases in between. The CDR3 loop spans 15 amino acids. CDR3 DNA sequence: TGTGCCAGCAGCCAAGAATCAGGGGCCAATTCACCCCTCCACTTT. Its protein is CASSQESGANSPLHF.